This TCR beta chain comes out of a study of regulatory T cells in long-lasting Graves disease. Assembly of TCR beta libraries relied on iRepertoire HTBI primers together with Arm-PCR of CDR3 regions. TCRdb re-called the multiplex PCR reads through MiXCR, storing one row per CDR3 protein. This table has almost 450,000 distinct CDR3 sequences, about a sixth appearing once. Time point of the sample: newly diagnosed GD, antithyroid drugs for less than 3 months. RNA extracted from PBMCs served as the sequencing template. Study-wide findings and caveats: Those with persistent Graves' had less TCR diversity than newly diagnosed patients.

This clonotype was observed a few times. The antigen is undetermined. These data were also filed under a second study, of T cells in Graves' hyperthyroidism and ophthalmopathy. That study reports: Patients aged 18 to 65 had newly diagnosed hyperthyroidism of under 2 months' duration. An initial round of RT-PCR targeting the TCR CDR3 relied on the HTBI primer set. For ophthalmopathy, model prediction preceded onset by a median approximately 6 months.

This receptor was identified in a woman in her thirties with Graves disease. The sample here was peripheral blood mononuclear cells (PBMCs), taken at new diagnosis, from a patient treated with antithyroid drugs.

Written as DNA, the CDR3 is TGTGCCAGCAGCGTTCTAGCGACCACCGGGGAGCTGTTTTTT. Encoded protein: CASSVLATTGELFF. V and J are TRBV7-9 and TRBJ2-2, with D possibly being TRBD2 (6 bases). Germline lookup yields CDR1 SEHNR and CDR2 FQNEAQ (reference sequence). This CDR3 comprises 14 residues. V gave up 5 bases and J gave up 4 bases, with 11 bases separating them.